This T cell receptor (beta chain) comes out of a study of chemoradiotherapy in HPV16-positive cancers. The overall study: A couple of HPV16-positive patients' cells yielded candidate HPV-specific clones and common motifs.

Findings and caveats of the study: HPV-responsive T-cell expansion during chemoradiotherapy was linked to improved recurrence-free survival in HPV16-positive patients.

Produced via immunoSEQ multiplex PCR; TCRdb's table is partial and in-frame only. The sample has more than 15,000 clones, roughly nine tenths seen once; the top ten hold roughly 13%. V was clipped by 4 bases and J by 5 bases, with 17 bases between them. Germline loops: CDR1 MNHNS, CDR2 SASEGT. The CDR3 is 15 residues long. About this clone itself: No antigen is known for it.

This chain uses TRBV6-1 with TRBJ1-1; a weak D match, TRBD1 (5 bases). The input for sequencing was blood, taken from a patient who underwent chemoradiotherapy. This receptor was taken from a human donor with HPV-associated anogenital cancer. As DNA, the CDR3 is TGTGCCAGCAGTGCACGACAGCCTAGAAGAACTGAAGCTTTCTTT. The encoded protein is CASSARQPRRTEAFF.